What follows are 11 T cell receptor beta chains derived from one specimen sequenced in a study of patients and donors after allogeneic stem cell transplantation. TCRdb processed the RT-PCR reads anew with MiXCR; each CDR3 protein has one entry. In the table there are about 200,000 distinct CDR3 sequences, more than 35% of which are singletons. Sequenced input: blood, either unsorted or a sorted T cell fraction (not recorded which). All receptors come from a human donor who was either an allogeneic HSCT recipient or a stem cell or donor lymphocyte infusion donor (not recorded which). It is not recorded whose cells these are; they may come from a transplant donor.

This clonotype showed up just a few times. The chain uses TRBV15 and TRBJ1-4; tentatively, D is TRBD1 (6 bases). V lost 4 bases to trimming and J lost 7 bases, with 10 bases between them. Germline assignment: CDR1 LNHNV and CDR2 YYDKDF (reference sequence). The CDR3 totals 13 residues. CDR3 nucleotide sequence: TGTGCCACCAGCAAGACAGGAAGTGAAAAACTGTTTTTT. This translates into CATSKTGSEKLFF.

This rearrangement joins TRBV20-1 to TRBJ2-7; the D is unclear. Trimming removed 1 base from V and 2 bases from J, with 12 bases in between. Germline loops: CDR1 DFQATT, CDR2 SNEGSKA (reference sequence). This CDR3 spans 14 amino acids. CDR3 coding DNA: TGCAGTGCTAGAGTACCTTGGAGCCCCTACGAGCAGTACTTC. Its protein is CSARVPWSPYEQYF.

J is TRBJ2-1 and V is TRBV7-2, with 9 bases aligning to TRBD1. V dropped 5 bases and J dropped 4; count of bases not matched to a gene: 6. The germline gives CDR1 SGHTA, CDR2 FQGNSA. This CDR3 region has 15 residues. CDR3 DNA sequence: TGTGCCAGCAGCCCCGGACAGGGGACTTACAATGAGCAGTTCTTC. Protein: CASSPGQGTYNEQFF.

The chain couples TRBV4-1 to TRBJ2-5, with 9 bases identical to TRBD2. CDR3 length: 15 amino acids. The junction had 6 bases not matched to a gene; V was cut back by 3 bases and J by 4 bases. Per germline, CDR1 MGHRA and CDR2 YSYEKL. CDR3 nucleotides: TGCGCCAGCAGCCACCCGGGACTAGCACCAGAGACCCAGTACTTC. Its translation: CASSHPGLAPETQYF.

The V and J genes are TRBV6-6 and TRBJ2-7, with 7 bases fitting TRBD1. The CDR3 spans 15 residues. CDR1 is MNHNY, CDR2 SVGAGI, per germline (reference sequence). V shed 6 bases, J shed 0 bases, and the junction held 8 bases outside the gene matches. CDR3 protein: CASSRGQDSSYEQYF. As DNA, the CDR3 is TGTGCCAGCAGCCGCGGACAGGATAGCTCCTACGAGCAGTACTTC.

The V call is TRBV9, the J call TRBJ1-1; weak D call: TRBD1 (6 bases). Germline V gene lookup returns CDR1 SGDLS and CDR2 YYNGEE. The CDR3 spans 15 residues. V gave up 0 bases and J gave up 7 bases, with 16 bases separating them. CDR3 residues: CASSVDPSGANEAFF. The CDR3 DNA sequence: TGTGCCAGCAGCGTAGACCCGTCGGGGGCAAATGAAGCTTTCTTT.

The rearrangement uses TRBV12-3 or TRBV12-4 and TRBJ1-5; D unclear. V dropped 3 bases and J dropped 5 bases, with 5 bases sitting between them. The CDR3 spans 12 residues. CDR3 sequence: CASSFVDQPQHF. The DNA for the CDR3 is TGTGCCAGCAGTTTTGTGGATCAGCCCCAGCATTTT.

This clonotype was picked up a small number of times. V gene TRBV7-6 combines with J gene TRBJ1-6, with D maybe TRBD1 (6 bases). CDR3 length equals 16 residues. CDR1 is SGHVS, CDR2 FNYEAQ, per germline. The V end lost 4 bases, the J end lost 5 bases, and 15 bases lay between the germline ends. As DNA, the CDR3 is TGTGCCAGCAGCTCTCCGGGGGGGCGCCATAATTCACCCCTCCACTTT. This codes for CASSSPGGRHNSPLHF.

V is TRBV5-1 and J is TRBJ1-5; D may be TRBD1 (5 bases). Germline CDR1 SGHRS, CDR2 YFSETQ. CDR3 size: 15 residues. V was clipped by 4 bases and J by 5 bases, with 16 bases between them. The CDR3 DNA reads as TGCGCCAGCAGCGTGAAGGGACCATGGGATCAGCCCCAGCATTTT. Translating it yields CASSVKGPWDQPQHF.

V gene TRBV6-6 combines with J gene TRBJ1-1; 7 bases match TRBD1. CDR3 size: 14 residues. V lost 0 bases and J lost 4; bases outside the gene matches: 2. In germline, CDR1 is MNHNY, CDR2 SVGAGI (reference sequence). The CDR3 region is CASSYSPGGTEAFF. As DNA, the CDR3 is TGTGCCAGCAGTTACTCTCCAGGGGGCACTGAAGCTTTCTTT.

This clonotype came up a few times. V usage is TRBV6-5 and J usage is TRBJ1-1, with D perhaps TRBD1 (5 bases). The length of the CDR3 is 14 residues. The ends were cut back, 6 bases at V and 2 bases at J, with 13 bases in the middle. Per the germline V gene, CDR1 is MNHEY and CDR2 is SVGAGI. CDR3 in DNA: TGTGCCAGCAGGCTGACAGACACAAACACTGAAGCTTTCTTT. Its protein product is CASRLTDTNTEAFF.